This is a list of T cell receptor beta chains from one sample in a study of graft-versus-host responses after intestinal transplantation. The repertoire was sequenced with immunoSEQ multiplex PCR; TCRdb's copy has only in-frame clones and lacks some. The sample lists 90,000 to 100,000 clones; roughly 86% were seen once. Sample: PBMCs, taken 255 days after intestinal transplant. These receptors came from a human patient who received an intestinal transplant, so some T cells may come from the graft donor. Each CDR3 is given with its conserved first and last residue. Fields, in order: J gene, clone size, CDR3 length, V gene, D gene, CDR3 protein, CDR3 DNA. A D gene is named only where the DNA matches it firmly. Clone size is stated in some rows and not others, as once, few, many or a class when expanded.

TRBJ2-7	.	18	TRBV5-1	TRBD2	CASSFPRQGPSGSYEQYF	TGCGCCAGCAGCTTTCCCCGACAGGGACCTAGCGGGAGCTACGAGCAGTACTTC
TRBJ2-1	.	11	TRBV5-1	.	CASSLSNEQFF	TGCGCCAGCAGCTTGAGCAATGAGCAGTTCTTC
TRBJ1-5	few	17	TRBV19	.	CASSPLRTLDSNQPQHF	TGTGCCAGTAGTCCTCTAAGGACGTTGGACAGCAATCAGCCCCAGCATTTT
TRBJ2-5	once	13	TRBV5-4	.	CASSSRPSETQYF	TGTGCCAGCAGCTCCAGACCCTCGGAGACCCAGTACTTC
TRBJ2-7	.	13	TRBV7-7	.	CASRPGTDYEQYF	TGTGCTAGCAGGCCCGGGACGGACTACGAGCAGTACTTC
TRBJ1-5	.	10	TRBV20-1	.	CSARDQPQHF	TGCAGTGCTAGAGATCAACCCCAGCATTTT
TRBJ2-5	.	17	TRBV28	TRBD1	CASSLLGQGQGLETQYF	TGTGCCAGCAGTTTATTGGGACAGGGTCAAGGGTTAGAGACCCAGTACTTC
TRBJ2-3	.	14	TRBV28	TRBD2	CASSLLAGTDTQYF	TGTGCCAGCAGTTTACTAGCGGGCACAGATACGCAGTATTTT
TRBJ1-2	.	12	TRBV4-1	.	CASSQQNYGYTF	TGCGCCAGCAGCCAACAAAACTATGGCTACACCTTC
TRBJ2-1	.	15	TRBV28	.	CASSFEVRARGEQFF	TGTGCCAGCAGTTTTGAAGTCAGGGCAAGGGGGGAGCAGTTCTTC
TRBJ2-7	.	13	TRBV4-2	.	CASSQDLSYEQYF	TGTGCCAGCAGCCAAGATCTTTCCTACGAGCAGTACTTC
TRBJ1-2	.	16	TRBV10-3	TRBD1	CAISELTGERDYGYTF	TGTGCCATCAGTGAACTCACAGGGGAAAGGGACTATGGCTACACCTTC
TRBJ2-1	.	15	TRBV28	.	CASSLITSRYNEQFF	TGTGCCAGCAGTTTAATCACTAGTCGGTACAATGAGCAGTTCTTC
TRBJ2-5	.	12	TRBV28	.	CASSRLLETQYF	TGTGCCAGCAGTCGACTATTGGAGACCCAGTACTTC
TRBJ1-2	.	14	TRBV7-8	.	CASSLVAGKDGYTF	TGTGCCAGCAGCTTAGTTGCCGGGAAGGATGGCTACACCTTC
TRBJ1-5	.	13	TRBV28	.	CASSWPASQPQHF	TGTGCCAGCAGTTGGCCCGCTAGTCAGCCCCAGCATTTT
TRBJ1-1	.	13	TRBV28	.	CASSLTGNTEAFF	TGTGCCAGCAGTTTAACAGGGAACACTGAAGCTTTCTTT
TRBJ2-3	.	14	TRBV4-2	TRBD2	CASSPWTSTDTQYF	TGTGCCAGCAGCCCATGGACTAGTACGGATACGCAGTATTTT
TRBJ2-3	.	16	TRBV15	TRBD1	CATTPTGQGGRDTQYF	TGTGCCACCACGCCTACAGGACAGGGCGGTCGGGATACGCAGTATTTT
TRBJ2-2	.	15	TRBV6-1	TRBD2	CATRKAGGGTGELFF	TGTGCCACCAGGAAAGCGGGAGGGGGCACCGGGGAGCTGTTTTTT
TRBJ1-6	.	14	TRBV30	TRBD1	CAWSSPGQGSPLHF	TGTGCCTGGAGTTCCCCGGGACAGGGGTCACCCCTCCACTTT
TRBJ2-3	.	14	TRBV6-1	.	CASSEGLLPDTQYF	TGTGCCAGCAGTGAAGGGCTCCTCCCAGATACGCAGTATTTT
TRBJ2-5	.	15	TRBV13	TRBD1	CASSLRGTGSESQYF	TGTGCCAGCAGCTTAAGGGGGACAGGGTCCGAGTCCCAGTACTTC
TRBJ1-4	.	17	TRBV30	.	CAWSGDTGATASEKLFF	TGTGCCTGGAGTGGGGACACGGGGGCCACTGCCTCTGAAAAACTGTTTTTT
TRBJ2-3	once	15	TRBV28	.	CASSFRQTSTDTQYF	TGTGCCAGCAGTTTTCGGCAGACTAGCACAGATACGCAGTATTTT